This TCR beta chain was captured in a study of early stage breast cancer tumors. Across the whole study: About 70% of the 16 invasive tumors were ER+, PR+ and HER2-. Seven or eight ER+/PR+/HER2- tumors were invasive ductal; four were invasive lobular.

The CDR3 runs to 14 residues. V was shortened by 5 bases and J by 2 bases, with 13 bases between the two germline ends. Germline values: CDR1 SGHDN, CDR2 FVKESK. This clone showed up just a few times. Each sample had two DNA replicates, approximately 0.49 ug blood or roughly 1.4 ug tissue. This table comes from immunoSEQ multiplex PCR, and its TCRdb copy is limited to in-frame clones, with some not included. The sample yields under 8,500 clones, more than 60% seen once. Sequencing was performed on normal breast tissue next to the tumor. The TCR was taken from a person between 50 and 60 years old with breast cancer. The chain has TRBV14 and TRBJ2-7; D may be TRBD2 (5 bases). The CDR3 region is CASSTGAGTYEQYF. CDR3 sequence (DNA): TGTGCCAGCAGCACCGGAGCCGGGACCTACGAGCAGTACTTC.